Shown below are 19 T cell receptor beta chains from a single sample sequenced in a study of Graves' ophthalmopathy and Graves' hyperthyroidism. For repertoire sequencing, the TCR beta CDR3 regions were amplified from RNA transcripts. In the first round, RT-PCR was carried out with HTBI primers, and a multiplex PCR formed the second round. A single record per CDR3 protein comes from TCRdb applying MiXCR to the multiplex PCR reads. The data show 650,000 to 900,000 distinct CDR3 sequences, 35% to 50% seen once. Sequences were obtained from peripheral blood. The receptors here all came from an adult man with Graves' ophthalmopathy.

The rearrangement links TRBV7-2 to TRBJ1-2, with TRBD1 matching 7 bases. V lost 5 bases and J lost 9; bases outside the gene matches: 3. Germline lookup yields CDR1 SGHTA and CDR2 FQGNSA. This CDR3 has 11 amino acids. The CDR3 loop reads CASSADRRYTF. As DNA, the CDR3 is TGTGCCAGCAGCGCGGACAGGCGCTACACCTTC.

This clonotype was observed at least ten times. The CDR3 bases are TGTGCCAGCAGTTACCGCGGGGAGTACCACGAGCAGTACTTC. Its translation: CASSYRGEYHEQYF. This rearrangement joins TRBV6-2 or TRBV6-3 to TRBJ2-7, with D tentatively TRBD2 (6 bases). The CDR3 has 14 residues. Germline CDR1 and CDR2: MNHEY and SVGEGT. V lost 2 bases and J lost 5, with 13 bases in between.

This clonotype was counted many times. The chain carries TRBV2 and TRBJ1-1, with TRBD1 matching 9 bases. Germline-derived CDR1 and CDR2 are SNHLY and FYNNEI. CDR3 length equals 15 residues. V shed 3 bases and J 2 bases; nucleotides not matched to a gene: 4. This CDR3 is CASSDKTGGNTEAFF. The DNA for the CDR3 is TGTGCCAGCAGTGACAAGACAGGGGGTAACACTGAAGCTTTCTTT.

There are many counts of this clonotype. The CDR3 nucleotides are TGCAGCGTTGAAGCATGGAACACTGAAGCTTTCTTT. Translated: CSVEAWNTEAFF. The J gene is TRBJ1-1, the V gene TRBV29-1, with no clear D. Looked up from germline, CDR1 is SQVTM and CDR2 is ANQGSEA. V lost 1 base and J 1 base, leaving 4 bases between the germline ends. This CDR3 spans 12 amino acids.

This clonotype was picked up a small number of times. The chain combines TRBV2 with TRBJ2-5; 8 bases are shared with TRBD1. The V gene end was trimmed by 5 bases and the J gene end by 3 bases; junction bases not matched to a gene: 8. Germline loops: CDR1 SNHLY, CDR2 FYNNEI. The CDR3 is made up of 15 amino acids. This chain's CDR3 is CASSKPGTGKETQYF. CDR3 DNA: TGTGCCAGCAGTAAACCCGGGACAGGAAAAGAGACCCAGTACTTC.

This chain links TRBV6-5 with TRBJ1-6, with D uncertain. V lost 2 bases and J lost 3, with 8 bases in between. Germline V gene sequence: CDR1 MNHEY, CDR2 SVGAGI. The CDR3 is made up of 15 amino acids. CDR3 sequence: CASSYPSVYNSPLHF. As DNA, the CDR3 is TGTGCCAGCAGTTACCCGAGTGTCTATAATTCACCCCTCCACTTT.

The rearrangement uses TRBV24-1 and TRBJ2-5; the match to TRBD1 covers 7 bases. The CDR3 runs 15 residues. Losses at the gene ends were 11 bases for V and 5 bases for J; bases not matched to a gene: 16. Germline CDR1 and CDR2: KGHDR and SFDVKD. For the CDR3, the DNA is TGTGCCAGTTACCCCAGGGGCGAGGGGGCGGAGACCCAGTACTTC. Translated, it gives CASYPRGEGAETQYF.

J is TRBJ1-5 and V is TRBV19; TRBD1 might be the D (6 bases). Looked up from germline, CDR1 is LNHDA and CDR2 is SQIVND (reference sequence). This CDR3 spans 13 amino acids. The germline V and J ends were trimmed by 4 bases and 6 bases, with 10 bases remaining between them. The CDR3 here is CASSRGASQPQHF. The DNA of the CDR3 is TGTGCCAGTAGTAGGGGGGCCTCTCAGCCCCAGCATTTT.

The chain joins TRBV6-1 to TRBJ2-1; the D is unclear. Trimming removed 5 bases from V and 5 bases from J, with 10 bases in between. Looked up from germline, CDR1 is MNHNS and CDR2 is SASEGT. This CDR3 region has 13 residues. The CDR3 spells CASSYLTNNEQFF. The CDR3 nucleotides are TGTGCCAGCAGTTACTTAACGAACAATGAGCAGTTCTTC.

This clonotype was observed a single time. This could be a read error, since a much larger clone is one nucleotide away. The CDR3 bases are TGTGCCAGCAGCTTGGGGGGACAAAGCGAGCAGTACTTC. The encoded protein is CASSLGGQSEQYF. The chain employs TRBV5-4 and TRBJ2-7; tentatively, D is TRBD1 (6 bases). The CDR3 loop spans 13 amino acids. The germline V and J ends were trimmed by 0 bases and 6 bases, with 10 bases remaining between them. Germline lookup yields CDR1 SGHNT and CDR2 YYREEE (reference sequence).

The V call is TRBV19, the J call TRBJ2-3; the D gene could be TRBD1 or TRBD2 (5 bases each). V lost 6 bases and J 5 bases, leaving 18 bases between the germline ends. Germline V gene lookup returns CDR1 LNHDA and CDR2 SQIVND (reference sequence). CDR3 length: 15 residues. The CDR3 coding sequence is TGTGCCAGTAGCACGGGACCCCTCGTTGGAGATACGCAGTATTTT. Translating gives CASSTGPLVGDTQYF.

The V gene is TRBV24-1, the J gene TRBJ1-5; 10 bases are a match to TRBD1. The junction had 4 bases not matched to a gene; V was cut back by 4 bases and J by 5 bases. CDR1 is KGHDR, CDR2 SFDVKD, per germline. The CDR3 is made up of 15 amino acids. The CDR3 loop reads CATSERGTGDQPQHF. In DNA form, the CDR3 reads TGTGCCACCAGTGAACGTGGGACAGGGGATCAGCCCCAGCATTTT.

In its sample, this clonotype was seen many times. The gene calls are TRBV29-1 and TRBJ1-1; D not certain. Germline V gene lookup returns CDR1 SQVTM and CDR2 ANQGSEA. This CDR3 has 14 amino acids. V shed 2 bases and J shed 11 bases, with 21 bases lying between them. The CDR3 region has the DNA TGCAGCGTTGAAAGGTTGACCCTGAGTGGAGGGGCTTTCTTT. Its protein is CSVERLTLSGGAFF.

Of note for this clonotype: A read error may explain this, as a much larger clone is one base away. This CDR3 fails to terminate in the conserved phenylalanine or tryptophan, so it likely reflects a read error. The chain links TRBV29-1 to TRBJ1-1; 7 bases match TRBD1. The CDR3 has 13 amino acids. With V trimmed by 7 bases and J by 1 base, 6 bases remained unmatched. Per germline, CDR1 SQVTM and CDR2 ANQGSEA. CDR3 residues: CSAEDRWNTEAFL. The CDR3 coding sequence is TGCAGCGCCGAGGACAGGTGGAACACTGAAGCTTTCCTT.

This sequence joins TRBV6-1 and TRBJ2-7, with no clear D. Trimming shortened V by 4 bases and J by 1 base, and 14 bases separated the two germline ends. CDR1 and CDR2 (germline): MNHNS, SASEGT. The CDR3 covers 15 residues. The CDR3 loop is CASSGLGLSSYEQYF. The DNA of the CDR3 is TGTGCCAGCAGTGGTTTGGGTCTGAGTTCCTACGAGCAGTACTTC.

The chain has TRBV3-1 and TRBJ2-5; 8 bases line up with TRBD2. Germline CDR1 LGHDT, CDR2 YNNKEL (reference sequence). CDR3 length equals 16 residues. V was clipped by 1 base and J by 4 bases; unmatched bases: 8. The chain's CDR3 is CASSQALGGVGETQYF. The CDR3 nucleotides read TGTGCCAGCAGCCAAGCCCTCGGGGGGGTGGGAGAGACCCAGTACTTC.

In this sample, this clonotype turned up many times. The rearrangement joins TRBV2 to TRBJ1-1; no firm D call. The CDR3 contains 12 residues. V dropped 9 bases and J dropped 10 bases, with 18 bases sitting between them. Germline CDR1 and CDR2: SNHLY and FYNNEI. Written as DNA, the CDR3 is TGTGCCAGAGATCTGGGAGGGTCTATAGCTTTCTTT. Translating it yields CARDLGGSIAFF.

This clonotype was found many times. V usage is TRBV25-1 and J usage is TRBJ1-2, with D hard to call. Trimming pared 1 base from V and 3 bases from J, leaving 6 bases between. This CDR3 spans 13 amino acids. Germline CDR1 is MGHDK and CDR2 is SYGVNS. The CDR3 DNA reads TGTGCCAGCAGTGAATTTAGCCACTATGGCTACACCTTC. This sequence encodes CASSEFSHYGYTF.

This clonotype was recorded only once. A single base separates this from a much larger clone, so it may be a read error. Without the conserved terminal phenylalanine or tryptophan, this CDR3 likely stems from a read error. The gene calls are TRBV29-1 and TRBJ1-1; a possible D gene is TRBD1 (5 bases). Germline V gene data show CDR1 as SQVTM and CDR2 as ANQGSEA. The V gene lost 3 bases and the J gene lost 1 base, with 9 bases spanning the gap. This CDR3 has 13 amino acids. The CDR3 DNA reads as TGCAGCGTTGAGGAGGGGACGAACACTGAAGCTTTCCTT. It encodes CSVEEGTNTEAFL.